This T cell receptor beta chain was obtained from a study of shared clonotypes between healthy human individuals. Concerning this clone itself: The antigen remains undetermined.

Germline CDR1 and CDR2: SNHLY and FYNNEI. CDR3 length equals 15 residues. The V and J ends lost 8 bases and 0 bases, in that order; junction bases with no gene match: 6. Terminally differentiated effector memory CD45RA+ cells were left out of the naive CD8 fraction, which was CD45RO-negative and positively selected for CCR7. General study findings and limits: Non-shared clonotypes had lower generation probabilities than those shared by all four donors.

Some clones are missing from TCRdb's copy, which holds only in-frame ones; the method was immunoSEQ multiplex PCR. Of 750,000 to 1,000,000 clones listed, 85% to 95% are singletons. This chain uses TRBV2 with TRBJ2-4, with 8 bases identical to TRBD2. The sequenced sample was naive CD8+ T cells sorted from blood. The TCR sequence derives from a man younger than 40 in good health. CDR3 DNA: TGTGCCAGCGTAACTAGCGGAAAAGCCAAAAACATTCAGTACTTC. This gives the protein CASVTSGKAKNIQYF.